The 30 T cell receptor beta chains listed next were all sequenced from one sample in a study of prognosis after radiotherapy for stage I lung cancer. Amplicons of TCR beta CDR3 were generated from genomic DNA by two-round multiplex PCR. With primers specific to each TRBV and TRBJ gene, the first-round PCR was performed. TCRdb reprocessed the multiplex PCR reads via MiXCR and lists one record per CDR3 protein. The data hold about 19,000 distinct CDR3 sequences, with roughly 28% observed a single time. Here the sequenced sample was PBMCs, taken before or after stereotactic body radiation therapy (not recorded which). The receptor set was obtained from a donor of 50 years or more with non-small cell lung cancer.

The CDR3 DNA is TGTGCCACCAGTGATTCTGGTGTGACCGGCCCAGAGACCCAGTACTTC. Residues: CATSDSGVTGPETQYF. The chain employs TRBV24-1 and TRBJ2-5, with D uncertain. With 2 bases removed from V and 4 bases from J, the gap between germline ends came to 16 bases. This CDR3 region has 16 residues. Looked up from germline, CDR1 is KGHDR and CDR2 is SFDVKD.

This clonotype was recorded at least ten times. The chain employs TRBV25-1 and TRBJ2-1; possible D gene TRBD2, 6 bases. Trimming took 4 bases from V and 7 from J, leaving 14 bases between them. This CDR3 comprises 14 residues. The germline CDR1 and CDR2 sequences are MGHDK and SYGVNS. For the CDR3, the DNA is TGTGCCAGCAGTGCAGAAAGGGACTCAAATGAGCAGTTCTTC. This translates into CASSAERDSNEQFF.

As concerns this clonotype: This sequence is one base from a far larger clone and is likely a read error. The chain has TRBV6-2 or TRBV6-3 and TRBJ1-2, with D uncertain. The CDR3 is 11 amino acids. The V gene's germline CDR1 is MNHEY and CDR2 SVGEGT. CDR3 sequence: CASKGNYGYAF. CDR3 coding DNA: TGTGCCAGCAAGGGAAACTATGGCTACGCCTTC.

This clonotype was picked up many times. The chain is built from TRBV5-6 and TRBJ2-7; 7 bases fit TRBD1. Germline lookup yields CDR1 SGHDT and CDR2 YYEEEE. This CDR3 region has 12 residues. After removal of 4 bases from V and 3 bases from J, the junction contained 1 base not matched to a gene. The CDR3 DNA sequence: TGTGCCAGCAGCCGGGACAGCTACGAGCAGTACTTC. Translation gives CASSRDSYEQYF.

Comments on this clonotype: One end of the junction fails to match germline, which may point to a read error. The chain uses TRBV4-1 and TRBJ1-1, with 7 nucleotides matching TRBD1. The germline V gene encodes CDR1 MGHRA and CDR2 YSYEKL. The CDR3 spans 18 residues. The CDR3 nucleotides are TGCGCCAGCCGCCAAGATCAACAGGGGTTTCTTGCGGACACTGAAGCTTCCTTT. It yields the protein CASRQDQQGFLADTEASF.

There are many counts of this clonotype. The gene calls are TRBV20-1 and TRBJ2-7; TRBD2 aligns across 7 bases. V lost 4 bases to trimming and J lost 1 base; unmatched junction nucleotides: 7. Germline loops: CDR1 DFQATT, CDR2 SNEGSKA (reference sequence). The CDR3 is 14 amino acids. The DNA of the CDR3 is TGCAGTGCTAACGAGCGGGGAAAGTCCTACGAGCAGTACTTC. Its protein is CSANERGKSYEQYF.

This clonotype was recorded many times. The rearrangement joins TRBV7-9 to TRBJ1-5, with D unresolved. V was shortened by 5 bases and J by 6 bases, with 11 bases between the two germline ends. The germline V gene encodes CDR1 SEHNR and CDR2 FQNEAQ (reference sequence). This CDR3 comprises 13 residues. The CDR3 sequence: CASSTGLFQPQHF. CDR3 nucleotide sequence: TGTGCCAGCAGCACCGGACTCTTTCAGCCCCAGCATTTT.

This clonotype was detected ten times or more. This may be a read error, as it is one base from a much larger clone. The chain employs TRBV2 and TRBJ2-7, with 9 positions matching TRBD1. This CDR3 is built from 15 residues. The J segment lost 5 bases and the V segment lost 5 bases, leaving 10 bases of the junction unmatched. The V gene's germline CDR1 is SNHLY and CDR2 FYNNEI. In DNA form, the CDR3 reads TGTGCCAGCAGTAGCACAGGGGGCGAGTTCCACGAGCAGTACTTC. Its translation: CASSSTGGEFHEQYF.

This clonotype was seen more than once but under ten times. The chain recombines TRBV2 with TRBJ1-1, with 9 bases fitting TRBD1. Germline V lookup: CDR1 SNHLY, CDR2 FYNNEI. V trimming: 8 bases; J trimming: 5 bases; junction bases outside the gene matches: 6. The CDR3 sequence is 13 residues long. Here the CDR3 reads CASGGQGITEAFF. The CDR3, as DNA: TGTGCCAGCGGTGGACAGGGGATAACTGAAGCTTTCTTT.

This clonotype was counted at least ten times. The J gene is TRBJ2-2, the V gene TRBV5-4; 10 nucleotides match TRBD2. Germline V lookup: CDR1 SGHNT, CDR2 YYREEE (reference sequence). The CDR3 loop spans 16 amino acids. Trimming at V came to 5 bases and at J to 2 bases, leaving 6 bases not matched to a gene. The CDR3 loop reads CASRFGTSVNTGELFF. In nucleotides, the CDR3 is TGTGCCAGCAGATTCGGGACTAGCGTAAACACCGGGGAGCTGTTTTTT.

This clonotype was recorded a few times. This may come from a read error, since a much larger clone is one base off. The V call is TRBV10-2, the J call TRBJ1-2; D call uncertain. Germline values: CDR1 WSHSY, CDR2 SAAADI. This CDR3 spans 13 amino acids. The DNA of the CDR3 is TGCGCCAGCAGTGAGCAGAGAAACTATGGCTACGCCTTC. This gives the protein CASSEQRNYGYAF.

This clonotype was picked up many times. CDR3 loop: CASSTGRPYQETQYF. For the CDR3, the DNA is TGTGCCAGTAGTACAGGGCGGCCGTACCAAGAGACCCAGTACTTC. The chain uses TRBV19 and TRBJ2-5; weak D call: TRBD1 (5 bases). V was trimmed by 4 bases and J by 0 bases, leaving 12 bases between them. CDR3 length equals 15 residues. Germline CDR1 LNHDA, CDR2 SQIVND (reference sequence).

The chain employs TRBV20-1 and TRBJ2-7; D possibly matches TRBD1 or TRBD2 (5 bases each). The length of the CDR3 is 15 residues. V was trimmed by 3 bases and J by 6 bases, leaving 21 bases between them. Germline V gene sequence: CDR1 DFQATT, CDR2 SNEGSKA (reference sequence). The CDR3 DNA follows: TGCAGTGCTAGGGACACACTAGAGGGCAGTTCCGAGCAGTACTTC. Amino acids: CSARDTLEGSSEQYF.

Ten or more counts support this clonotype. V gene TRBV6-1 combines with J gene TRBJ2-2, with 7 bases matching TRBD2. CDR3 length: 12 amino acids. V dropped 7 bases and J dropped 7; count of bases not matched to a gene: 3. Germline CDR1 reads MNHNS; CDR2 reads SASEGT. The CDR3 protein is CASIIAGGELFF. DNA for the CDR3: TGTGCCAGCATTATAGCGGGCGGGGAGCTGTTTTTT.

CDR3: CASSSRLGGTDTQYF. The CDR3 DNA sequence: TGTGCCAGCAGTTCGAGACTAGGAGGCACAGATACGCAGTATTTT. The genes are TRBV27 and TRBJ2-3, with D possibly TRBD2 on 6 matching bases. The CDR3 runs to 15 residues. The germline CDR1 and CDR2 sequences are MNHEY and SMNVEV (reference sequence). Trimming left V 4 bases short and J 1 base short, with 12 bases between.

As regards this clonotype: Given a far larger clone just one base away, this is likely a sequencing read error. V is TRBV13 and J is TRBJ2-5, with TRBD1 matching over 7 bases. The CDR3 length is 14 residues. Germline V lookup: CDR1 PRHDT, CDR2 FYEKMQ (reference sequence). CDR3 sequence (DNA): TGTGCCAGCAGTTTGGGGGACAGCACCAATGAGCAGTTATTC. Its protein product is CASSLGDSTNEQLF.

This clonotype came up many times. The V and J genes are TRBV19 and TRBJ1-2; 9 bases are shared with TRBD1. The CDR3 spans 11 residues. Germline V gene sequence: CDR1 LNHDA, CDR2 SQIVND (reference sequence). The V and J ends lost 9 bases and 6 bases, in that order; junction bases with no gene match: 2. In DNA, the CDR3 is TGTGCCAGCCGACAGGGGGATGGCTACACCTTC. This translates into CASRQGDGYTF. Full variable domain (outside the CDR3, taken from reference TRBV19 and TRBJ1-2): DGGITQSPKYLFRKEGQNVTLSCEQNLNHDAMYWYRQDPGQGLRLIYYSQIVNDFQKGDIAEGYSVSREKKESFPLTVTSAQKNPTAFYLCASRQGDGYTFGSGTRLTVV.

This clonotype has a count of ten or more. It may be a read error: a sequence one base away is much more abundant. V is TRBV30 and J is TRBJ1-4; no reliable D call. CDR3 length: 13 amino acids. Germline values: CDR1 GTSNPN, CDR2 SVGIG (reference sequence). CDR3 loop: CAWSRRADEKLLF. CDR3 DNA: TGTGCCTGGAGTCGGCGAGCGGATGAAAAACTGCTTTTT.

By frequency in the sample, this clonotype is large. The V and J genes are TRBV6-1 and TRBJ2-7; possibly TRBD2 for D (5 bases). CDR3 size: 16 residues. Germline V gives CDR1 MNHNS, CDR2 SASEGT. V was pared by 2 bases and J by 0 bases, with 14 bases between. CDR3 loop: CASSEIYGEGSYEQYF. CDR3 nucleotide sequence: TGTGCCAGCAGTGAAATATATGGCGAGGGCTCCTACGAGCAGTACTTC.

This clonotype was observed a few times. A single base separates this from a much larger clone, so it may be a read error. Written as DNA, the CDR3 is TGTGCCAGCAGACCGCTCAGGGGCCCTGGAAACACCATATATTTT. Protein product: CASRPLRGPGNTIYF. V and J are TRBV5-6 and TRBJ1-3, with D possibly TRBD1 on 6 matching bases. Germline assignment: CDR1 SGHDT and CDR2 YYEEEE. This CDR3 contains 15 residues. V lost 5 bases to trimming and J lost 2 bases, with 14 bases between them.

This sequence joins TRBV4-1 and TRBJ2-7, with 12 bases identical to TRBD2. Germline V CDR1 and CDR2: MGHRA, YSYEKL. V lost 4 bases, J lost 4 bases, and 14 bases stayed unmatched. This CDR3 has 18 residues. Written as DNA, the CDR3 is TGCGCCAGCAGCCCCGACGCAAGGACTAGCGGGATATCGTACGAGCAGTACTTC. It translates to CASSPDARTSGISYEQYF.

The chain recombines TRBV4-3 with TRBJ2-7; D possibly corresponds to TRBD2 (6 bases). Trimming removed 3 bases at V and 2 bases at J, with 26 bases between. Germline-derived CDR1 and CDR2 are LGHNA and YSLEER. The CDR3 runs 19 residues. The CDR3 DNA reads TGCGCCAGCAGCCAGGGCTCGGGACGGGTGACTAGTGAGGCCTACGAGCAGTACTTC. Its protein is CASSQGSGRVTSEAYEQYF.

This clonotype appeared many times. This chain uses TRBV4-3 with TRBJ2-3; D is possibly TRBD1 or TRBD2 (6 bases each). CDR3 size: 18 residues. Germline CDR1 and CDR2: LGHNA and YSLEER. The germline V and J ends were trimmed by 0 bases and 0 bases, with 16 bases remaining between them. This chain's CDR3 is CASSQEAGHQTSTDTQYF. Here the CDR3 DNA reads TGCGCCAGCAGCCAAGAGGCGGGACACCAAACTAGCACAGATACGCAGTATTTT.

In its sample, this clonotype ranks as medium-sized. The chain has TRBV20-1 and TRBJ1-2, with a tentative D call TRBD1 (6 bases). CDR3 size: 15 residues. Germline CDR1 and CDR2: DFQATT and SNEGSKA (reference sequence). V lost 0 bases, J lost 2 bases, and 13 bases lay in between. In DNA form, the CDR3 reads TGCAGTGCTAGAGAGACAGGAGGGATAAACTATGGCTACACCTTC. Its translation: CSARETGGINYGYTF.

This clonotype occurred many times. V gene TRBV28 combines with J gene TRBJ2-1; maybe TRBD1 (6 bases). Per germline, CDR1 MDHEN and CDR2 SYDVKM. The CDR3 totals 15 residues. V lost 3 bases, J lost 7 bases, and 16 bases lay in between. Written as DNA, the CDR3 is TGTGCCAGCAGTTTGGCACAGGGAAGAATTAATGAGCAGTTCTTC. Protein product: CASSLAQGRINEQFF.

This clonotype was picked up many times. The V gene is TRBV24-1, the J gene TRBJ2-2, with D hard to call. CDR1 KGHDR and CDR2 SFDVKD come from the germline V gene. The ends were cut back, 4 bases at V and 1 base at J, with 0 bases in the middle. The CDR3 extends over 12 amino acids. The CDR3 DNA reads TGTGCCACCAGTGAGAACACCGGGGAGCTGTTTTTT. It yields the protein CATSENTGELFF.

This clonotype is categorized as medium-sized. The V gene is TRBV5-1, the J gene TRBJ1-2, with a tentative D call TRBD1 (6 bases). The CDR3 consists of 14 residues. Germline values: CDR1 SGHRS, CDR2 YFSETQ. V lost 0 bases and J lost 1, with 7 bases in between. CDR3 DNA: TGCGCCAGCAGCTTGGGAGGGGGTAACTATGGCTACACCTTC. Residues: CASSLGGGNYGYTF.

The rearrangement joins TRBV20-1 to TRBJ1-5, with D uncertain. The CDR3 contains 14 residues. In germline, CDR1 is DFQATT, CDR2 SNEGSKA (reference sequence). The V gene lost 5 bases and the J gene lost 7 bases, with 18 bases spanning the gap. The CDR3 DNA sequence: TGCAGTGCTGTATGGAGCCAGGTAGGACAGCCCCAGCATTTT. Its translation is CSAVWSQVGQPQHF.

This clonotype appeared many times. The chain recombines TRBV12-3 or TRBV12-4 with TRBJ1-3, with 7 positions matching TRBD1. V lost 6 bases and J lost 0; bases outside the gene matches: 2. The CDR3 is 14 amino acids. CDR3 sequence (DNA): TGTGCCAGCAGGGCAGGGGGCTCTGGAAACACCATATATTTT. Amino acid sequence: CASRAGGSGNTIYF.

This clonotype appeared many times. V and J are TRBV29-1 and TRBJ2-5; D tentatively fits TRBD1 or TRBD2 (6 bases each). The V gene lost 4 bases and the J gene lost 5 bases, with 14 bases spanning the gap. CDR3 length: 13 amino acids. The germline gives CDR1 SQVTM, CDR2 ANQGSEA. Here the CDR3 reads CSVGSRGLETQYF. The DNA for the CDR3 is TGCAGCGTTGGGTCCCGGGGGCTCGAGACCCAGTACTTC. The entire variable domain, with the rest obtained from reference TRBV29-1 and TRBJ2-5, is as follows: SAVISQKPSRDICQRGTSLTIQCQVDSQVTMMFWYRQQPGQSLTLIATANQGSEATYESGFVIDKFPISRPNLTFSTLTVSNMSPEDSSIYLCSVGSRGLETQYFGPGTRLLVL.